Given below is one T cell receptor beta chain in context. The antigen remains undetermined. This record belongs to a study of cytomegalovirus exposure and HLA in healthy donors. The PCR used 60 Vbeta and 13 Jbeta primers. TCRdb's copy holds only in-frame clones and misses some; the assay was immunoSEQ multiplex PCR. The sample holds more than 95,000 clones, about two thirds seen once. The length of the CDR3 is 15 residues. Trimming cost V 2 bases and J 0 bases, with 10 bases left between them. Germline CDR1 is LNHDA and CDR2 is SQIVND (reference sequence). Points from the study as a whole: Most TCR sequences were seen very rarely across donors, but some public TCRs occurred in many. Researchers reported that a few CMV-associated chains were confirmed in vitro as CMV antigen-specific.

Sequencing was performed on PBMCs. The chain combines TRBV19 with TRBJ1-1, with a weak D call TRBD1 (5 bases). The receptor's source is a man aged 25 to 45 in good health and CMV-seronegative. CDR3: CASSILPGLNTEAFF. CDR3 bases: TGTGCCAGTAGTATATTACCAGGGTTGAACACTGAAGCTTTCTTT.